This TCR beta chain was found in a study of PD-L1 blockade in urothelial cancer. Study at large: Patients commenced intravenous atezolizumab, 1,200 mg every 3 weeks, in the mid-2010s.

The table came from immunoSEQ multiplex PCR; TCRdb's copy has only in-frame clones and leaves some out. The top ten hold about 1.6% of the sample, which has tens of thousands of clones, under 90% seen once. Specified time point: peripheral blood 6 weeks after treatment start. The V and J ends lost 8 bases and 6 bases, in that order; junction bases with no gene match: 8. Germline loops: CDR1 MNHEY, CDR2 SMNVEV (reference sequence). The CDR3 loop spans 13 amino acids. The sequence came from a man aged 65 to 79 with urothelial cancer. This material consisted of PBMCs, taken around atezolizumab (anti-PD-L1) treatment. This chain uses TRBV27 with TRBJ2-7; 9 nucleotides match TRBD1. CDR3 bases: TGTGCCAGCTGCCGGGACAGGGAGTCCGAGCAGTACTTC. As protein: CASCRDRESEQYF.